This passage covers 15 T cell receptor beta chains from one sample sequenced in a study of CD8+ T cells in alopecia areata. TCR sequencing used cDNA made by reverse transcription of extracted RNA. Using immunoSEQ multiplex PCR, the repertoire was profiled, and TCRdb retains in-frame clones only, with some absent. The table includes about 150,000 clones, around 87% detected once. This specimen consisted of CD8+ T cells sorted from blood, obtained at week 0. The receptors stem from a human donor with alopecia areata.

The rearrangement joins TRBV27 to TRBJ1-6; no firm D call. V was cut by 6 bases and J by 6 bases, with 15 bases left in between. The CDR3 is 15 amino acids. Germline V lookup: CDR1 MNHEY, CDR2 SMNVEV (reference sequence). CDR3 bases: TGTGCCAGCAGCCCACTACGGGTCCTTAATTCACCCCTCCACTTT. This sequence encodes CASSPLRVLNSPLHF.

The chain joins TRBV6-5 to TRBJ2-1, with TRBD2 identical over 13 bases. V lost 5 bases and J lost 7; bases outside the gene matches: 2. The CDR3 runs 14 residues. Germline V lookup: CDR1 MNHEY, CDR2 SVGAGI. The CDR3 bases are TGTGCCAGCAGTCGGACTAGCGGGAGTAATGAGCAGTTCTTC. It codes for CASSRTSGSNEQFF.

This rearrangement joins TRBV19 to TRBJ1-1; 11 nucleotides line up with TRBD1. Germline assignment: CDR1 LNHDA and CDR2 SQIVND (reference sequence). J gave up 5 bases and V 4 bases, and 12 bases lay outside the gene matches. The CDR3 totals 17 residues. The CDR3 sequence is CASSTYWTGGADTEAFF. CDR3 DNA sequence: TGTGCCAGTAGTACCTATTGGACAGGGGGCGCCGATACTGAAGCTTTCTTT.

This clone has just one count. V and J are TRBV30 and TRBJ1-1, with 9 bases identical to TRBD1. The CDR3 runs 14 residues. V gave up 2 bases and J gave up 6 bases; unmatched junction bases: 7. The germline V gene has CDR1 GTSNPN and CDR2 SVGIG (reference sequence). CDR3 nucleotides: TGTGCCTGGAGTCTAGGACAGGGGTTGGCTGAAGCTTTCTTT. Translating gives CAWSLGQGLAEAFF.

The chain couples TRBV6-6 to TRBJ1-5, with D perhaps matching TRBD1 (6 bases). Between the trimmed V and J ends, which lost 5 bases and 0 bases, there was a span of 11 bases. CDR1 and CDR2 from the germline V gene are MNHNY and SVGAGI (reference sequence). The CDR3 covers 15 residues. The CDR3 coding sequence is TGTGCCAGCAGTCCAGGGGCGGCTAGCAATCAGCCCCAGCATTTT. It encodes CASSPGAASNQPQHF.

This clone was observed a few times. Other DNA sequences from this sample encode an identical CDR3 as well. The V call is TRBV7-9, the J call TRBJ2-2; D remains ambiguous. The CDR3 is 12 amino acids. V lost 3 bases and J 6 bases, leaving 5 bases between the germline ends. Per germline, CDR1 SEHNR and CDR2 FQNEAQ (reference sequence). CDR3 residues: CASSFGSGELFF. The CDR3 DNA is TGTGCCAGCAGCTTTGGATCCGGGGAGCTGTTTTTT.

The CDR3 spells CASSFRGFDTQYF. CDR3 DNA: TGTGCCAGCAGCTTTAGGGGGTTCGATACGCAGTATTTT. The chain joins TRBV11-2 to TRBJ2-3; D may be TRBD1 (6 bases). V lost 3 bases and J lost 6, with 10 bases in between. Germline V CDR1 and CDR2: SGHAT, FQNNGV. The CDR3 totals 13 residues.

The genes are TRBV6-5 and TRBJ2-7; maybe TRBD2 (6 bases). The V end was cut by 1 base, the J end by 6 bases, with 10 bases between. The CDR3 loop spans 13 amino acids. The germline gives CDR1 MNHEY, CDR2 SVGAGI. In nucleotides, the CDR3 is TGTGCCAGCAGTTACTTCGTCGGGGGCGAGCAGTACTTC. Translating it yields CASSYFVGGEQYF.

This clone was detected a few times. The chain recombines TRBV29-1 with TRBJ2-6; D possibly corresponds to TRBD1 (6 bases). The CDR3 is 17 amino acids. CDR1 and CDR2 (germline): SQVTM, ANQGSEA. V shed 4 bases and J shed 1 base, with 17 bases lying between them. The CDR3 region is CSVVMDRTLSGANVLTF. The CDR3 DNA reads TGCAGCGTTGTGATGGACAGAACTTTATCTGGGGCCAACGTCCTGACTTTC.

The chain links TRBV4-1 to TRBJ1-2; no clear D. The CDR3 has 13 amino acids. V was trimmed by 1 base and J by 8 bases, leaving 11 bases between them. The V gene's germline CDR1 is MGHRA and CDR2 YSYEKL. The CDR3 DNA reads TGCGCCAGCAGCCAAGGAACCTTAGAAGGCTACACCTTC. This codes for CASSQGTLEGYTF.

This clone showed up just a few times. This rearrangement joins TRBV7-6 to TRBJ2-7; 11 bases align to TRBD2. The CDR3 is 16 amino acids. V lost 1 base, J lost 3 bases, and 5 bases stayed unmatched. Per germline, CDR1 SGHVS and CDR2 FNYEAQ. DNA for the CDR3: TGTGCCAGCAGCTTAGTACTAGCGGGGGACCTCTACGAGCAGTACTTC. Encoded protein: CASSLVLAGDLYEQYF.

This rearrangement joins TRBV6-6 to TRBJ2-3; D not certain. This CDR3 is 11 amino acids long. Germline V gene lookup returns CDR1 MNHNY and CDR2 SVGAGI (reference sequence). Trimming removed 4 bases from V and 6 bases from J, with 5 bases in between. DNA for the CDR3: TGTGCCAGCAGTTTGATGGATACGCAGTATTTT. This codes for CASSLMDTQYF.

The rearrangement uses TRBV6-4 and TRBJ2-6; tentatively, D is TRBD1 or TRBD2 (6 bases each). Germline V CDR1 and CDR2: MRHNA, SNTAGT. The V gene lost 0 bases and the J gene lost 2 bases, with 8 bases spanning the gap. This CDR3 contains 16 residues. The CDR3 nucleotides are TGTGCCAGCAGTGACTCGGGGGGCGCTGGGGCCAACGTCCTGACTTTC. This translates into CASSDSGGAGANVLTF.

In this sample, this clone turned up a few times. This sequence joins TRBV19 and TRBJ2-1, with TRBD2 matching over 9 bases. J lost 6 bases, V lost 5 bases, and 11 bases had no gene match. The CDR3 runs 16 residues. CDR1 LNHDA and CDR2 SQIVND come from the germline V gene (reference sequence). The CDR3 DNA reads TGTGCCAGTAGTCCCCCTGTGATAGCGGGAGTCAATGAGCAGTTCTTC. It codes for CASSPPVIAGVNEQFF.

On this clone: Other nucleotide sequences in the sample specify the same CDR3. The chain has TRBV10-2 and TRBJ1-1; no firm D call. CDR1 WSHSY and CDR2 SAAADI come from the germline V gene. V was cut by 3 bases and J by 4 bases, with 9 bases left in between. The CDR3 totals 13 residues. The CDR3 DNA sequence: TGCGCCAGCAGTGAATCCAGCTTCACTGAAGCTTTCTTT. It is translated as CASSESSFTEAFF.